This TCR beta chain was identified during a study of beta chain features in type 1 diabetes. Germline V CDR1 and CDR2: SEHNR, FQNEAQ (reference sequence). The CDR3 is made up of 16 amino acids. The trim removed 5 bases at V and 8 bases at J, leaving 13 bases unmatched. Study results and limitations: It was possible that PCR favored shorter templates, equally so in patients and controls. In these data, an HLA type influence on TCRB rearrangement remained unresolved. Moderate yet significant TCRB CDR3 shortening was seen in Type 1 diabetes patients in all four CD4+ subsets. In cDNA sequencing, cells with high TCR expression could be over-represented.

Via CD45RO/CCR7/CD25/CD127/CD95/CD27, cells of the CD4+ naive, central memory, regulatory and stem cell-like memory subsets were sorted. The sequenced template was cDNA made from the entire isolated RNA. The data were produced by immunoSEQ multiplex PCR, yet TCRdb's version contains in-frame clones alone and is incomplete. The sample includes under 200,000 clones, around 8.3% of them seen just once. Concerning this clone itself: Its antigen is as yet unknown.

Material for sequencing was central memory CD4+ T cells from blood. This receptor was identified in a woman between 18 and 30 years old with type 1 diabetes. The V gene is TRBV7-9, the J gene TRBJ2-1, with TRBD1 matching 9 bases. The CDR3 region has the DNA TGTGCCAGCAGCAAAACCGACAGGGGGTGGATTCATGAGCAGTTCTTC. The encoded protein is CASSKTDRGWIHEQFF.